The next 20 T cell receptor beta chains were all read from a single sample in a study of shared clonotypes between healthy human individuals. Repertoires were generated with immunoSEQ multiplex PCR, while TCRdb's copy carries only in-frame clones and drops some. This table has a few hundred thousand clones, around 78% appearing once. The sample was PBMCs. These receptors came from a woman aged 40 to 50 in good health. Some clones in this sample may be carry-over from other donors' samples.

The rearrangement uses TRBV2 and TRBJ2-1; TRBD2 might be the D (5 bases). The V gene lost 5 bases and the J gene lost 5 bases, with 13 bases spanning the gap. CDR3 size: 14 residues. Germline V gene data show CDR1 as SNHLY and CDR2 as FYNNEI. CDR3 coding DNA: TGTGCCAGCAGTCCCATGAGAGGGAACAATGAGCAGTTCTTC. As protein: CASSPMRGNNEQFF. Filled out from reference TRBV2 and TRBJ2-1, the complete variable domain reads EPEVTQTPSHQVTQMGQEVILRCVPISNHLYFYWYRQILGQKVEFLVSFYNNEISEKSEIFDDQFSVERPDGSNFTLKIRSTKLEDSAMYFCASSPMRGNNEQFFGPGTRLTVL.

The chain uses TRBV27 and TRBJ2-7, with unresolved D. The CDR3 has 15 residues. The V gene's germline CDR1 is MNHEY and CDR2 SMNVEV (reference sequence). Trimming removed 6 bases at V and 2 bases at J, with 17 bases between. CDR3 DNA: TGTGCCAGCAGCCAAAGTGGCAGTAACCCCTACGAGCAGTACTTC. Its translation is CASSQSGSNPYEQYF.

This clone was observed a few times. The chain links TRBV28 to TRBJ2-5; TRBD2 is a possible D gene (5 bases). CDR3 size: 12 residues. V shed 3 bases and J shed 4 bases, with 6 bases lying between them. Germline V gene sequence: CDR1 MDHEN, CDR2 SYDVKM. The CDR3 here is CASSFGRETQYF. The CDR3 DNA reads as TGTGCCAGCAGTTTTGGGAGAGAGACCCAGTACTTC.

The chain employs TRBV19 and TRBJ1-1; maybe TRBD1 (5 bases). This CDR3 comprises 13 residues. The V gene's germline CDR1 is LNHDA and CDR2 SQIVND (reference sequence). The V and J ends lost 7 bases and 4 bases respectively, with 13 bases between them. This CDR3 reads CASIGKGSTEAFF. The CDR3 region has the DNA TGTGCCAGTATAGGAAAGGGGTCCACTGAAGCTTTCTTT.

V gene TRBV2 combines with J gene TRBJ2-3, with D possibly TRBD1 on 6 matching bases. This CDR3 has 17 amino acids. CDR1 is SNHLY, CDR2 FYNNEI, per germline. V was shortened by 3 bases and J by 4 bases, with 20 bases between the two germline ends. The CDR3 DNA is TGTGCCAGCAGTGACGCGACAGGAAGCTTGGGCGCAGATACGCAGTATTTT. Amino acid sequence: CASSDATGSLGADTQYF.

This clone was observed once. This rearrangement joins TRBV4-1 to TRBJ1-2; 8 bases are shared with TRBD1. The ends lost 3 bases at V and 5 bases at J; junction bases unmatched: 8. The CDR3 runs to 15 residues. Germline lookup yields CDR1 MGHRA and CDR2 YSYEKL. The CDR3 DNA reads TGCGCCAGCAGCCAGGAACGGACAGGGATTTATGGCTACACCTTC. Residues: CASSQERTGIYGYTF.

This clone showed up just a few times. This chain uses TRBV11-3 with TRBJ1-1; the match to TRBD1 covers 10 bases. V was clipped by 5 bases and J by 1 base; unmatched bases: 10. Germline CDR1 is SGHNT and CDR2 is YENEEA. The CDR3 is 17 residues long. The CDR3 loop reads CASSPGTGAPANTEAFF. The CDR3 DNA reads TGTGCCAGCAGCCCCGGGACAGGGGCACCGGCGAACACTGAAGCTTTCTTT.

The chain uses TRBV28 and TRBJ2-5, with 9 bases matching TRBD1. The CDR3 spans 15 residues. Per germline, CDR1 MDHEN and CDR2 SYDVKM. J was trimmed by 3 bases and V by 3 bases; bases with no gene match: 5. CDR3 bases: TGTGCCAGCAGTTTTCCTAGGACAGGGGAAGAGACCCAGTACTTC. The encoded protein is CASSFPRTGEETQYF. The variable domain in full, completed from reference TRBV28 and TRBJ2-5, reads DVKVTQSSRYLVKRTGEKVFLECVQDMDHENMFWYRQDPGLGLRLIYFSYDVKMKEKGDIPEGYSVSREKKERFSLILESASTNQTSMYLCASSFPRTGEETQYFGPGTRLLVL.

This clone was counted between two and nine times. This sequence joins TRBV19 and TRBJ1-2; the D gene is possibly TRBD1 (5 bases). Germline V gene data show CDR1 as LNHDA and CDR2 as SQIVND (reference sequence). The CDR3 loop spans 13 amino acids. Deletions cut 7 bases from V and 4 bases from J, with 13 bases between. The CDR3 sequence is CASTLTETYGYTF. The DNA for the CDR3 is TGTGCCAGTACCTTGACAGAAACCTATGGCTACACCTTC.

V and J are TRBV7-9 and TRBJ2-4, with D possibly matching TRBD2 (5 bases). Trimming shortened V by 6 bases and J by 9 bases, and 9 bases separated the two germline ends. The CDR3 totals 11 residues. Germline loops: CDR1 SEHNR, CDR2 FQNEAQ (reference sequence). Written as DNA, the CDR3 is TGTGCCAGCAGTCCGGGATTCATTCAGTACTTC. Its translation is CASSPGFIQYF.

The rearrangement joins TRBV7-2 to TRBJ1-1, with D tentatively TRBD1 (5 bases). The length of the CDR3 is 15 residues. V was pared by 3 bases and J by 1 base, with 12 bases between. CDR1 is SGHTA and CDR2 is FQGNSA in the germline V gene. In nucleotides, the CDR3 is TGTGCCAGCAGCTTGCTAGGGGAGTGGAACACTGAAGCTTTCTTT. It encodes CASSLLGEWNTEAFF.

The chain is built from TRBV2 and TRBJ1-1; 9 nucleotides agree with TRBD1. The CDR3 has 12 amino acids. The V and J ends lost 4 bases and 7 bases, in that order; junction bases with no gene match: 1. Germline CDR1 reads SNHLY; CDR2 reads FYNNEI. The chain's CDR3 is CASSGQGGEAFF. The CDR3 DNA follows: TGTGCCAGCAGTGGACAGGGGGGTGAAGCTTTCTTT. The variable domain in full, with the rest retrieved from reference TRBV2 and TRBJ1-1, is EPEVTQTPSHQVTQMGQEVILRCVPISNHLYFYWYRQILGQKVEFLVSFYNNEISEKSEIFDDQFSVERPDGSNFTLKIRSTKLEDSAMYFCASSGQGGEAFFGQGTRLTVV.

Written as DNA, the CDR3 is TGTGCCAGCAGCTTAGCACAGGGAAATGAGCAGTTCTTC. Its translation is CASSLAQGNEQFF. This chain connects TRBV7-6 to TRBJ2-1; perhaps TRBD1 as D (6 bases). Germline CDR1 reads SGHVS; CDR2 reads FNYEAQ. The CDR3 is 13 residues long. Trimming stripped 0 bases from V and 7 bases from J, with 7 bases between. Based on the CDR3 plus reference TRBV7-6 and TRBJ2-1, the full variable domain is GAGVSQSPRYKVTKRGQDVALRCDPISGHVSLYWYRQALGQGPEFLTYFNYEAQQDKSGLPNDRFSAERPEGSISTLTIQRTEQRDSAMYRCASSLAQGNEQFFGPGTRLTVL.

The gene calls are TRBV4-2 and TRBJ1-2; possible D gene TRBD1, 5 bases. The V and J ends lost 0 bases and 3 bases respectively, with 11 bases between them. This CDR3 has 15 residues. The germline V gene has CDR1 LGHNA and CDR2 YNFKEQ. The CDR3 DNA sequence: TGTGCCAGCAGCCAAGATTGGGGCGGTCACTATGGCTACACCTTC. This translates into CASSQDWGGHYGYTF.

The chain combines TRBV7-2 with TRBJ2-3, with 9 bases lining up with TRBD1. This CDR3 comprises 13 residues. CDR1 is SGHTA and CDR2 is FQGNSA in the germline V gene. The J segment lost 11 bases and the V segment lost 1 base, leaving 4 bases of the junction unmatched. The CDR3 bases are TGTGCCAGCAGCTTAGGGACAGGGGAAGGGCAGTATTTT. This codes for CASSLGTGEGQYF.

Of note for this clone: Its ends do not fully match the called genes, so a read error is possible. This chain uses TRBV18 with TRBJ2-7; no firm D call. This CDR3 is 16 amino acids long. Germline-derived CDR1 and CDR2 are KGHSH and LQKENI. CDR3 sequence: CASSPHAAPTSYEQYF. The CDR3 DNA reads as TGTGCCAGCTCACCCCATGCGGCACCCACCTCCTATGAGCAGTACTTC.

The chain couples TRBV6-4 to TRBJ2-3; D unresolved. The CDR3 contains 15 residues. Germline V gene data show CDR1 as MRHNA and CDR2 as SNTAGT. Trimming removed 4 bases at V and 1 base at J, with 12 bases between. Here the CDR3 DNA reads TGTGCCAGCAGTGCGGACGATGGGGGCACAGATACGCAGTATTTT. As protein: CASSADDGGTDTQYF.

This chain connects TRBV5-5 to TRBJ1-2, with 8 bases matching TRBD1. Germline values: CDR1 SGHKS, CDR2 YYEKEE (reference sequence). The V gene end was trimmed by 4 bases and the J gene end by 7 bases; junction bases not matched to a gene: 12. The CDR3 is 15 amino acids. CDR3 sequence (DNA): TGTGCCAGCAGCCACCCCGGACAGGGTCTGGTTGGCTACACCTTC. This gives the protein CASSHPGQGLVGYTF.

The chain links TRBV7-9 to TRBJ2-1; 9 bases map to TRBD2. This CDR3 has 15 residues. CDR1 is SEHNR and CDR2 is FQNEAQ in the germline V gene (reference sequence). The trim removed 1 base at V and 7 bases at J, leaving 5 bases unmatched. The CDR3 sequence is CASSLGPSGINEQFF. CDR3 DNA: TGTGCCAGCAGCTTAGGGCCTAGCGGGATAAATGAGCAGTTCTTC.

V gene TRBV14 combines with J gene TRBJ2-7; D is unresolved. The CDR3 is 13 amino acids. Germline values: CDR1 SGHDN, CDR2 FVKESK. Trimming removed 3 bases at V and 7 bases at J, with 13 bases between. CDR3: CASSHSYKSEQYF. The CDR3 DNA reads TGTGCCAGCAGCCATTCCTATAAGTCGGAGCAGTACTTC.